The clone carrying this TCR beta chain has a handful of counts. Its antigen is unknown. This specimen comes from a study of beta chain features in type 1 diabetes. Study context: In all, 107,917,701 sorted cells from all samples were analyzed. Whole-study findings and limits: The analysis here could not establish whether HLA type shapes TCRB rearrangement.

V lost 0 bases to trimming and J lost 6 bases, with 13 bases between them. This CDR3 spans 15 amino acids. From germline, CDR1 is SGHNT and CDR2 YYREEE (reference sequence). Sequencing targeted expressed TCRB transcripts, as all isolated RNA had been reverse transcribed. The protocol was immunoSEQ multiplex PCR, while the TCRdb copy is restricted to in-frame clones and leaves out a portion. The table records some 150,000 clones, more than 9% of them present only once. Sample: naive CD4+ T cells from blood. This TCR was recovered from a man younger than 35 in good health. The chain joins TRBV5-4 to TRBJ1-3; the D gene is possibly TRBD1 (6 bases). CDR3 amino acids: CASSLEKGVINTIYF. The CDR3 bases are TGTGCCAGCAGCTTGGAAAAGGGGGTTATAAACACCATATATTTT.